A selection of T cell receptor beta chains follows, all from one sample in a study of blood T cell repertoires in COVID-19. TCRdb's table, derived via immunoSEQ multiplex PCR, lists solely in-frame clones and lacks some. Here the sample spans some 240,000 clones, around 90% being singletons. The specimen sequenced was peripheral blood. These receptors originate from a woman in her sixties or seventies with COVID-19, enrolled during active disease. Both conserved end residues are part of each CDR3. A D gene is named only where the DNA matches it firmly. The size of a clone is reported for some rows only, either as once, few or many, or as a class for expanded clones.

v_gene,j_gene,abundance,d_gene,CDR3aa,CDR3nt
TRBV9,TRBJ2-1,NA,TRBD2,CASSRSGGAYNEQFF,TGTGCCAGCAGCCGTAGCGGGGGGGCCTACAATGAGCAGTTCTTC
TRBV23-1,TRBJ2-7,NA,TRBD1,CASSQPFRTGNIYEQYF,TGCGCCAGCAGTCAACCCTTCCGGACAGGGAATATCTACGAGCAGTACTTC
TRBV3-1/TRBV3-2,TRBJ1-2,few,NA,CASSQAHYGYTF,TGTGCCAGCAGCCAAGCTCACTATGGCTACACCTTC
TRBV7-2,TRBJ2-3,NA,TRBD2,CASSLTSGGAQDTQYF,TGTGCCAGCAGCCTGACTAGCGGGGGGGCCCAAGATACGCAGTATTTT
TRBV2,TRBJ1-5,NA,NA,CASSRREGDQPQHF,TGTGCCAGCAGTAGAAGGGAAGGGGATCAGCCCCAGCATTTT
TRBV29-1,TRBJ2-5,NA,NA,CSVEDLGTQTQYF,TGCAGCGTTGAAGATCTTGGGACTCAAACCCAGTACTTC
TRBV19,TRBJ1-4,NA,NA,CASSIRAGVEKLFF,TGTGCCAGTAGTATACGGGCAGGGGTTGAAAAACTGTTTTTT
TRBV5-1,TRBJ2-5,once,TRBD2,CASRSGGFTSGQETQYF,TGCGCCAGCAGGTCGGGGGGATTTACTAGTGGGCAAGAGACCCAGTACTTC
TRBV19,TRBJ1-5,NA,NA,CASSIFGGGTNQPQHF,TGTGCCAGTAGTATCTTTGGTGGCGGTACCAATCAGCCCCAGCATTTT
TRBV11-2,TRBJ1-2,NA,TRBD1,CASRITGGADYTF,TGTGCCAGTAGAATTACAGGGGGCGCCGACTACACCTTC
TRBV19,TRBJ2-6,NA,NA,CASSPQAGANVLTF,TGTGCCAGTAGCCCCCAGGCTGGGGCCAACGTCCTGACTTTC
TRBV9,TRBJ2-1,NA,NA,CASSVGLRGKPYNEQFF,TGTGCCAGCAGCGTAGGCTTGAGGGGGAAACCCTACAATGAGCAGTTCTTC
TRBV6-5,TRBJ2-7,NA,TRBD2,CASRWGGTTEQYF,TGTGCCAGCCGTTGGGGGGGGACTACGGAGCAGTACTTC